This T cell receptor beta chain appears in the sequencing data of a study of cytomegalovirus exposure and HLA in healthy donors. Overall study findings and caveats: Most TCR sequences showed up rarely, but some public TCRs showed up in many donors. Within a later analysis, the majority of CMV-associated TCR beta chains appeared HLA-restricted. A later analysis showed TCR association rates differing by HLA locus, peaking at DRB1 and lowest at HLA-C.

Regarding this clone: Its cognate antigen is unknown.

PCR involved 60 Vbeta and 13 Jbeta primers. The protocol was immunoSEQ multiplex PCR, while the TCRdb copy is restricted to in-frame clones and leaves out a portion. The repertoire holds 68,000 or so clones, with just under 80% as singletons. The sample was PBMCs. The receptor was isolated from a woman in her twenties or thirties in good health and CMV-seronegative.

CDR3 residues: CASRPGQTNTEAFF. CDR3 in DNA: TGTGCCAGCAGACCGGGACAGACGAACACTGAAGCTTTCTTT. The chain carries TRBV18 and TRBJ1-1, with 7 bases matching TRBD1. From germline, CDR1 is KGHSH and CDR2 LQKENI. This CDR3 is 14 amino acids long. J gave up 1 base and V 8 bases, and 7 bases lay outside the gene matches.